There are many counts of the clone carrying this T cell receptor (beta chain). It was with unique molecular identifiers that the TCRbeta library was prepared. TCRdb reprocessed the PCR reads with MiXCR, giving one entry per CDR3 protein. The sample carries almost 400,000 distinct CDR3 sequences, over 20% recorded once. This record belongs to a study of T-cell reconstitution after alpha-beta-depleted transplantation in children. This sample comprised PBMCs from the stem cell graft donor, obtained from the stem cell graft. The clonotype comes from a human donor who donated a stem cell graft to a child with acute myeloid leukemia.

The chain's CDR3 is CSASSGGGTDTQYF. For the CDR3, the DNA is TGCAGTGCTAGTTCGGGAGGAGGCACAGATACGCAGTATTTT. The chain combines TRBV20-1 with TRBJ2-3; 7 bases line up with TRBD2. The CDR3 covers 14 residues. The V gene's germline CDR1 is DFQATT and CDR2 SNEGSKA (reference sequence). With 3 bases clipped from V and 1 base from J, the junction kept 4 bases outside the gene matches.